The rows below give T cell receptor beta chains drawn from one sample of a study of blood T cell repertoires in COVID-19. TCRdb's copy holds only in-frame clones and misses some; the assay was immunoSEQ multiplex PCR. The sample includes 40,000 to 60,000 clones, 75% to 90% seen only once; the top ten take 2% to 2.5%. The specimen was peripheral blood. The origin of the receptors is a woman aged 80 or over with COVID-19, enrolled during active disease. CDR3s include the opening cysteine and the closing phenylalanine or tryptophan. A D gene is named only where the DNA matches it firmly. Some rows have no size entry. The others give once, few or many, or a class for an expanded clone.

TRBV12-3/TRBV12-4,NA,TRBJ2-5,TRBD1,CASSAGQGETQYF,TGTGCCAGCAGTGCGGGACAGGGGGAGACCCAGTACTTC
TRBV10-3,NA,TRBJ2-7,NA,CAISRVTYEQYF,TGTGCCATCAGCAGGGTTACCTACGAGCAGTACTTC
TRBV27,NA,TRBJ2-7,TRBD2,CASTPSGTSGYYEQYF,TGTGCCAGCACCCCGTCCGGGACTAGCGGCTATTACGAGCAGTACTTC
TRBV6-5,NA,TRBJ1-1,NA,CASSPQNTEAFF,TGTGCCAGCAGTCCCCAGAACACTGAAGCTTTCTTT
TRBV6-5,NA,TRBJ2-1,NA,CASSRGLANNEQFF,TGTGCCAGCAGTCGGGGACTGGCTAATAATGAGCAGTTCTTC
TRBV7-3,once,TRBJ2-2,NA,CASSPSGINTGELFF,TGTGCCAGCAGCCCCTCAGGGATAAACACCGGGGAGCTGTTTTTT
TRBV19,NA,TRBJ1-6,TRBD1,CASRDRESSPLHF,TGTGCCAGTAGGGACAGGGAGAGTTCACCCCTCCACTTT
TRBV6-5,NA,TRBJ2-7,TRBD1,CASRGTGNYEQYF,TGTGCCAGCAGGGGGACAGGAAACTACGAGCAGTACTTC
TRBV6-5,NA,TRBJ1-1,TRBD1,CASSYQGAQGYTEAFF,TGTGCCAGCAGTTATCAGGGGGCGCAAGGGTATACTGAAGCTTTCTTT
TRBV10-1,NA,TRBJ2-7,NA,CASSAGSYEQYF,TGCGCCAGCAGTGCGGGCTCCTACGAGCAGTACTTC
TRBV5-1,NA,TRBJ1-2,TRBD1,CASRSGGATGYTF,TGCGCCAGCAGGTCAGGGGGCGCGACTGGCTACACCTTC
TRBV19,NA,TRBJ1-4,NA,CASSSGFGEKLFF,TGTGCCAGTAGTTCGGGGTTTGGTGAAAAACTGTTTTTT